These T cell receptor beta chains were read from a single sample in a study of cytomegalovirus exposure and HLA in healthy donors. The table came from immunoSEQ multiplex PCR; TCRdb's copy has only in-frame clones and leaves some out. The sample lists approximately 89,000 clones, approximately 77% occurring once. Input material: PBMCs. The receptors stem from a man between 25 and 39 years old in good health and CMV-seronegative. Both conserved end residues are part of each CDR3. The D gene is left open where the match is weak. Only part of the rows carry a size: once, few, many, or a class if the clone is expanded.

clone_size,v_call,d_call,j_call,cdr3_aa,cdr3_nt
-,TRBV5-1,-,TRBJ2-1,CASSFQGTGNEQFF,TGCGCCAGCAGCTTTCAGGGAACTGGGAATGAGCAGTTCTTC
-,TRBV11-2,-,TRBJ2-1,CASSFPGVSSYNEQFF,TGTGCCAGCAGCTTCCCAGGGGTGAGCTCCTACAATGAGCAGTTCTTC
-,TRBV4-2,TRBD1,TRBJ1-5,CASSQGSGQGISQPQHF,TGTGCCAGCAGCCAAGGGTCAGGACAGGGGATTAGCCAGCCCCAGCATTTT
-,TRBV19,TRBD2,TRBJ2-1,CASSIWSSGSFYFF,TGTGCCAGTAGTATATGGTCTAGCGGGAGTTTTTATTTCTTC
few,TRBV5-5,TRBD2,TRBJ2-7,CASSFFPAVASGSYEQYF,TGTGCCAGCAGCTTCTTTCCAGCCGTAGCTAGCGGGTCCTACGAGCAGTACTTC
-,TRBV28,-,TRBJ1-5,CASTPSETRPQHF,TGTGCCAGCACCCCCTCCGAGACTCGGCCCCAGCATTTT
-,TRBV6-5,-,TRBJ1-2,CASIGPYYGYTF,TGTGCCAGCATCGGTCCATACTATGGCTACACCTTC
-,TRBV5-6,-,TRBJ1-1,CASSSWTRGGYTEAFF,TGTGCCAGCAGCAGCTGGACCAGGGGCGGGTACACTGAAGCTTTCTTT
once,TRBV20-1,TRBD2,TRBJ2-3,CSAGGQDTQYF,TGCAGTGCGGGAGGGCAGGATACGCAGTATTTT
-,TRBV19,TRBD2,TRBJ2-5,CASSEGLAGETQYF,TGTGCCAGTAGCGAGGGACTAGCTGGAGAGACCCAGTACTTC
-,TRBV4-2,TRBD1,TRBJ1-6,CASSQRGQGENNSPLHF,TGTGCCAGCAGCCAGAGGGGACAGGGAGAAAATAATTCACCCCTCCACTTT
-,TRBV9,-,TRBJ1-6,CASSEAAGSPLHF,TGTGCCAGCAGCGAGGCCGCAGGGTCACCCCTCCACTTT
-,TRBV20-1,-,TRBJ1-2,CSARVRGYTF,TGCAGTGCTAGAGTGAGAGGGTACACCTTC
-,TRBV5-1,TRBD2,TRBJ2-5,CASSFTSGGVMETQYF,TGCGCCAGCAGCTTTACTAGCGGGGGGGTGATGGAGACCCAGTACTTC
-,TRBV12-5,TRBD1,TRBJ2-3,CASVQDRASDTQYF,TGTGCTAGTGTCCAAGACAGGGCGTCAGATACGCAGTATTTT
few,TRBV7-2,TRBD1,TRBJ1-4,CASSRDRGANEKLFF,TGTGCCAGCAGCCGGGACAGGGGGGCTAATGAAAAACTGTTTTTT
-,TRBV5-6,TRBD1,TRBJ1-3,CASSPGGAAGNTIYF,TGTGCCAGCAGCCCAGGGGGCGCGGCTGGAAACACCATATATTTT
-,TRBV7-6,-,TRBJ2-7,CASSPNGGGLSYEQYF,TGTGCCAGCAGCCCGAATGGCGGGGGCCTCTCCTACGAGCAGTACTTC
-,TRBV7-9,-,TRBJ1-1,CSSSYTGFGYTEAFF,TGTTCCAGCAGCTACACAGGGTTCGGTTACACTGAAGCTTTCTTT
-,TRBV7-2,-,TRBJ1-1,CASSYGGEGTEAFF,TGTGCCAGCAGCTATGGGGGGGAGGGAACTGAAGCTTTCTTT